This T cell receptor beta chain was identified in a study of blood T cell repertoires in COVID-19. For the study at large: Specimens from acute and convalescent COVID-19 originated in the United States, Italy and Spain.

V shed 10 bases, J shed 6 bases, and the junction held 7 bases outside the gene matches. The CDR3 extends over 13 amino acids. Germline CDR1 is MNHEY and CDR2 is SVGAGI. Original processing methods: Amplification with reference gene primers provided the estimates of nucleated cell counts. The assay was immunoSEQ multiplex PCR, and TCRdb's table has in-frame clones only and misses some. The V and J calls and clone size are taken from that table; D and trimming were inferred from the DNA. The sample yields under 250,000 clones, approximately 83% seen once. The specimen sequenced was peripheral blood. V and J are TRBV6-5 and TRBJ2-2; TRBD1 agrees at 8 bases. This sequence was found in a woman aged 60-75 years with acute or convalescent COVID-19. CDR3 amino acids: CATLGTGPGELFF. CDR3 nucleotides: TGTGCCACACTAGGGACAGGCCCCGGGGAGCTGTTTTTT.